This TCR beta chain was sequenced in a study of B cell selection in AIRE deficiency. Regarding the study as a whole: Of some 3,300 shared Treg TCRbeta sequences, 25% to 40% were healthy-only, approximately 9% patient-only.

The regulatory T cell sort gate was CD4+CD25hiCD127low/negative. TCRdb keeps only in-frame clones here, not all; method: immunoSEQ multiplex PCR. Of 20,000 to 25,000 clones listed, 92% are singletons. CDR1 MDHEN and CDR2 SYDVKM come from the germline V gene. This CDR3 comprises 14 residues. Trimming took off 4 bases at V and 7 bases at J, with 13 bases between the two ends. Of note for this clone: Its antigen is not known.

This sequence was found in a human donor in good health. The specimen was CD4+CD25+ Tregs sorted from PBMCs. J is TRBJ2-2 and V is TRBV28; D might be TRBD2 (5 bases). CDR3 protein: CASSSIGEGGELFF. The CDR3 nucleotides are TGTGCCAGCAGTTCGATCGGAGAGGGCGGGGAGCTGTTTTTT.